This T cell receptor (beta chain) emerged from a study of blood T cell repertoires in COVID-19. At the level of the study: Acute-phase and convalescent COVID-19 samples originated in the United States, Italy and Spain. T cells, B-cell-depleted T cells, or PBMCs supplied cDNA or gDNA.

CDR1 SGHNT and CDR2 YYREEE come from the germline V gene (reference sequence). Trimming cost V 4 bases and J 0 bases, with 11 bases left between them. The CDR3 totals 15 residues. Per the study methods: Scientists estimated how many nucleated cells there were by amplifying reference gene primers. This table comes from immunoSEQ multiplex PCR, and its TCRdb copy is limited to in-frame clones, with some not included. V and J calls and clone size are given by that table; D and trimming were obtained from the DNA. The sample shows some 300,000 clones, roughly 88% of them seen only once. The chain couples TRBV5-4 to TRBJ2-1; D perhaps matches TRBD1 (6 bases). The sequence was obtained from a woman in her twenties or thirties who had recovered from COVID-19. The sample taken for sequencing was peripheral blood. As DNA, the CDR3 is TGTGCCAGCAGCCAAAAGGACAGCTCCTACAATGAGCAGTTCTTC. Its translation is CASSQKDSSYNEQFF.